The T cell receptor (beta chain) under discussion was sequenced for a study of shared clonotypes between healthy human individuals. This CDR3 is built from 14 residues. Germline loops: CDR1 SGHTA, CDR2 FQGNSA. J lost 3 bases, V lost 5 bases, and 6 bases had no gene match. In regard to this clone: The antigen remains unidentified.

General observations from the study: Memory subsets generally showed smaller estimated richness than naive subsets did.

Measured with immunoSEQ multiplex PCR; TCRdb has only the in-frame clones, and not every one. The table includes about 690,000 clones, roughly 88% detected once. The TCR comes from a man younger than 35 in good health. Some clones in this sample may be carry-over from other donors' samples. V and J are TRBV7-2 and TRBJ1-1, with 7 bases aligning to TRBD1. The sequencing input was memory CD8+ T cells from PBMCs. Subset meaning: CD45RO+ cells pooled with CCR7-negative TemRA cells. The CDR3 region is CASSPRTGYTEAFF. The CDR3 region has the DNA TGTGCCAGCAGCCCGAGGACAGGCTACACTGAAGCTTTCTTT.